The 31 T cell receptor beta chains presented below share a single source sample, sequenced in a study of cytomegalovirus exposure and HLA in healthy donors. It was with 60 Vbeta and 13 Jbeta primers that the PCR ran. The repertoire was sequenced with immunoSEQ multiplex PCR; TCRdb's copy has only in-frame clones and lacks some. This table holds some 170,000 clones, approximately 78% found once. Sequencing was carried out using PBMCs. The receptors here all came from a human donor in good health.

The chain has TRBV6-1 and TRBJ1-2; D possibly corresponds to TRBD1 (6 bases). V was trimmed by 2 bases and J by 4 bases, leaving 14 bases between them. This CDR3 is built from 15 residues. Germline V gene lookup returns CDR1 MNHNS and CDR2 SASEGT. CDR3 region: CASSEQPQGSYGYTF. CDR3 coding DNA: TGTGCCAGCAGTGAACAGCCACAGGGCAGCTATGGCTACACCTTC.

This chain joins TRBV20-1 and TRBJ2-5, with D uncertain. Deletions cut 5 bases from V and 3 bases from J, with 4 bases between. This CDR3 spans 10 amino acids. Germline V gives CDR1 DFQATT, CDR2 SNEGSKA (reference sequence). CDR3 sequence (DNA): TGCAGTGCTTTAGAAGAGACCCAGTACTTC. This sequence encodes CSALEETQYF.

The chain couples TRBV6-4 to TRBJ1-3; D is undetermined. CDR1 MRHNA and CDR2 SNTAGT come from the germline V gene. Trimming removed 0 bases from V and 6 bases from J, with 15 bases in between. The CDR3 is 16 residues long. The CDR3 here is CASSDSIGGGLNTIYF. The CDR3 bases are TGTGCCAGCAGTGACTCGATTGGAGGAGGGTTAAACACCATATATTTT.

The chain employs TRBV2 and TRBJ1-2; no reliable D call. Germline V lookup: CDR1 SNHLY, CDR2 FYNNEI. The V end was cut by 1 base, the J end by 2 bases, with 5 bases between. The CDR3 extends over 13 amino acids. The CDR3 protein is CASSEGRNYGYTF. The CDR3 nucleotides are TGTGCCAGCAGTGAAGGCAGGAACTATGGCTACACCTTC.

The V call is TRBV7-2, the J call TRBJ2-1; TRBD1 aligns across 8 bases. Germline V gene sequence: CDR1 SGHTA, CDR2 FQGNSA. The V and J ends lost 5 bases and 4 bases, in that order; junction bases with no gene match: 7. CDR3 length: 15 amino acids. In DNA, the CDR3 is TGTGCCAGCAGCCACCGGGACAGGTCTTACAATGAGCAGTTCTTC. It is translated as CASSHRDRSYNEQFF.

About this clone itself: This sample includes further DNA sequences coding for the same CDR3. The rearrangement joins TRBV14 to TRBJ2-1; D is undetermined. V was pared by 4 bases and J by 4 bases, with 5 bases between. CDR1 is SGHDN and CDR2 is FVKESK in the germline V gene. The CDR3 consists of 12 residues. CDR3 residues: CASSPTYNEQFF. DNA of the CDR3: TGTGCCAGCAGCCCGACATACAATGAGCAGTTCTTC.

The gene calls are TRBV2 and TRBJ2-7, with a weak D call TRBD2 (5 bases). Trimming removed 4 bases from V and 6 bases from J, with 7 bases in between. CDR1 and CDR2 (germline): SNHLY, FYNNEI. The CDR3 runs 11 residues. The DNA of the CDR3 is TGTGCCAGCAGTGTTACTAGCGAGCAGTACTTC. Protein product: CASSVTSEQYF.

The chain uses TRBV9 and TRBJ1-2, with TRBD1 as a possible D gene (6 bases). Trimming took 3 bases from V and 1 from J, leaving 10 bases between them. There are 14 residues in the CDR3. Germline V CDR1 and CDR2: SGDLS, YYNGEE. This CDR3 reads CASSAGTLNYGYTF. CDR3 bases: TGTGCCAGCAGCGCCGGGACACTTAACTATGGCTACACCTTC.

This clone appeared a few times. The chain links TRBV6-5 to TRBJ2-5; 10 bases match TRBD2. CDR3 length equals 12 residues. Germline CDR1 reads MNHEY; CDR2 reads SVGAGI. The DNA for the CDR3 is TGTGAGCGGGGGGGCCGCCAAGAGACCCAGTACTTC. It encodes CERGGRQETQYF.

V is TRBV5-6 and J is TRBJ2-5, with D perhaps matching TRBD2 (7 bases). Germline V CDR1 and CDR2: SGHDT, YYEEEE. This CDR3 region has 17 residues. V was trimmed by 1 base and J by 7 bases, leaving 23 bases between them. This CDR3 is CASSLNILGGGPRTQYF. The CDR3 coding sequence is TGTGCCAGCAGCTTGAATATCTTAGGGGGGGGGCCCCGGACCCAGTACTTC.

The V gene is TRBV4-3, the J gene TRBJ1-4, with TRBD1 matching 7 bases. The CDR3 spans 19 residues. V shed 0 bases and J 0 bases; nucleotides not matched to a gene: 10. Germline V CDR1 and CDR2: LGHNA, YSLEER. The CDR3 DNA sequence: TGCGCCAGCAGCCAAGAAGGGGGCAGGTGGGGTGCAACTAATGAAAAACTGTTTTTT. It codes for CASSQEGGRWGATNEKLFF.

This chain uses TRBV27 with TRBJ2-1, with TRBD1 as a possible D gene (5 bases). The V gene's germline CDR1 is MNHEY and CDR2 SMNVEV (reference sequence). The V end was cut by 4 bases, the J end by 7 bases, with 8 bases between. The CDR3 loop spans 12 amino acids. CDR3 nucleotide sequence: TGTGCCAGCAGTTCGAACAGGAATGAGCAGTTCTTC. Its protein product is CASSSNRNEQFF.

The chain has TRBV6-5 and TRBJ1-4, with D uncertain. The germline V gene encodes CDR1 MNHEY and CDR2 SVGAGI. V was cut by 7 bases and J by 10 bases, with 13 bases left in between. The CDR3 is 12 amino acids. In nucleotides, the CDR3 is TGTGCCAGCATGGCCCCCGAGGGAAAACTGTTTTTT. Translated: CASMAPEGKLFF.

This clone occurred a few times. The DNA of the CDR3 is TGTGCCAGCAGTTACGAGCGGGACAGGGTTCCCGAGCAGTACTTC. It is translated as CASSYERDRVPEQYF. The chain recombines TRBV2 with TRBJ2-7, with 9 bases that match TRBD1. Germline V gene data show CDR1 as SNHLY and CDR2 as FYNNEI. The CDR3 is 15 amino acids. J was trimmed by 6 bases and V by 5 bases; bases with no gene match: 11.

This chain uses TRBV2 with TRBJ2-1, with 14 bases that match TRBD2. This CDR3 comprises 15 residues. V lost 6 bases, J lost 9 bases, and 7 bases stayed unmatched. Germline assignment: CDR1 SNHLY and CDR2 FYNNEI. CDR3 region: CASRLTSGGAGEQFF. In DNA, the CDR3 is TGTGCCAGCAGGCTGACTAGCGGGGGGGCTGGTGAGCAGTTCTTC.

Only a few counts were recorded for this clone. V gene TRBV27 combines with J gene TRBJ2-3; 8 bases are a match to TRBD2. Trimming removed 7 bases from V and 2 bases from J; junction bases left unmatched: 14. CDR1 and CDR2 (germline): MNHEY, SMNVEV (reference sequence). This CDR3 is 17 amino acids long. The CDR3 spells CASNHRAAGVHTDTQYF. The CDR3 DNA reads as TGTGCCAGCAACCACAGGGCAGCGGGGGTCCACACAGATACGCAGTATTTT.

This chain joins TRBV9 and TRBJ2-7, with D possibly TRBD2 on 7 matching bases. Germline CDR1 SGDLS, CDR2 YYNGEE. The CDR3 loop spans 15 amino acids. V was shortened by 6 bases and J by 7 bases, with 23 bases between the two germline ends. The DNA of the CDR3 is TGTGCCAGCAACGACCCGGGGGGCGCGTCCGATGAGCAGTACTTC. Residues: CASNDPGGASDEQYF.

The rearrangement joins TRBV28 to TRBJ1-5, with D possibly being TRBD1 (5 bases). In germline, CDR1 is MDHEN, CDR2 SYDVKM. The CDR3 has 17 residues. V shed 4 bases and J shed 0 bases, with 16 bases lying between them. CDR3 sequence reads: CASSSRLDSSSNQPQHF. CDR3 DNA: TGTGCCAGCAGTTCCCGATTAGACAGCTCTAGCAATCAGCCCCAGCATTTT.

The chain is built from TRBV27 and TRBJ2-5; tentatively, D is TRBD2 (6 bases). Germline CDR1 MNHEY, CDR2 SMNVEV (reference sequence). V lost 5 bases and J 5 bases, leaving 18 bases between the germline ends. The CDR3 covers 15 residues. DNA of the CDR3: TGTGCCAGCAGTACGGGGGTTGGAGGCGTGGAGACCCAGTACTTC. As protein: CASSTGVGGVETQYF.

This clone was recorded a few times. The rearrangement links TRBV7-9 to TRBJ1-2, with 12 bases fitting TRBD1. CDR1 is SEHNR, CDR2 FQNEAQ, per germline (reference sequence). V lost 5 bases to trimming and J lost 2 bases; unmatched junction nucleotides: 9. The CDR3 sequence is 17 residues long. This CDR3 is CASSPQEGQGANYGYTF. The CDR3 bases are TGTGCCAGCAGCCCTCAGGAGGGACAGGGGGCAAACTATGGCTACACCTTC. Based on the CDR3 plus reference TRBV7-9 and TRBJ1-2, the full variable domain is DTGVSQNPRHKITKRGQNVTFRCDPISEHNRLYWYRQTLGQGPEFLTYFQNEAQLEKSRLLSDRFSAERPKGSFSTLEIQRTEQGDSAMYLCASSPQEGQGANYGYTFGSGTRLTVV.

The chain recombines TRBV7-2 with TRBJ1-4, with 7 bases aligning to TRBD1. Trimming cost V 0 bases and J 5 bases; bases outside gene matches: 6. This CDR3 is built from 16 residues. The V gene's germline CDR1 is SGHTA and CDR2 FQGNSA. The CDR3 here is CASSLAPGQINEKLFF. CDR3 coding DNA: TGTGCCAGCAGCTTAGCGCCGGGACAGATAAATGAAAAACTGTTTTTT.

This rearrangement joins TRBV5-6 to TRBJ2-5; 8 bases align to TRBD1. The J call may not be correct, given that the DNA end is closer to TRBJ2-7. Germline lookup yields CDR1 SGHDT and CDR2 YYEEEE. The length of the CDR3 is 15 residues. CDR3 in amino acids: CASSYRGTSQDEQYF. CDR3 nucleotide sequence: TGTGCCAGCAGCTACAGGGGGACCTCTCAGGACGAGCAGTACTTC.

This clone came up once. The chain has TRBV5-6 and TRBJ1-2; maybe TRBD1 (5 bases). V lost 0 bases to trimming and J lost 6 bases, with 9 bases between them. Germline loops: CDR1 SGHDT, CDR2 YYEEEE. The CDR3 covers 13 residues. CDR3 sequence: CASSLGQINGYTF. The CDR3 DNA follows: TGTGCCAGCAGCTTGGGACAGATAAATGGCTACACCTTC.

This rearrangement joins TRBV7-3 to TRBJ2-7, with 7 nucleotides matching TRBD2. Germline lookup yields CDR1 SGHTA and CDR2 FQGTGA. The CDR3 sequence is 15 residues long. Losses at the gene ends were 1 base for V and 2 bases for J; bases not matched to a gene: 5. The CDR3 nucleotides are TGTGCCAGCAGCTTAAGTTCCCGGGGGGCCTACGAGCAGTACTTC. Protein sequence: CASSLSSRGAYEQYF.

This rearrangement joins TRBV10-1 to TRBJ2-5; D gene ambiguous. CDR1 is WNHNN and CDR2 is SYGVQD in the germline V gene (reference sequence). The V gene lost 3 bases and the J gene lost 3 bases, with 14 bases spanning the gap. This CDR3 has 15 amino acids. The chain's CDR3 is CASSDWLVKEETQYF. The CDR3 DNA reads as TGCGCCAGCAGTGATTGGCTAGTCAAAGAAGAGACCCAGTACTTC.

This chain connects TRBV30 to TRBJ1-1; D is unclear. Trimming removed 5 bases from V and 0 bases from J, with 10 bases in between. The CDR3 extends over 13 amino acids. CDR1 GTSNPN and CDR2 SVGIG come from the germline V gene (reference sequence). CDR3 in amino acids: CAWGAEMNTEAFF. The CDR3 DNA reads as TGTGCCTGGGGAGCAGAGATGAACACTGAAGCTTTCTTT.

The chain is built from TRBV18 and TRBJ2-3; 7 nucleotides align to TRBD1. With 5 bases clipped from V and 0 bases from J, the junction kept 5 bases outside the gene matches. This CDR3 comprises 15 residues. The V gene's germline CDR1 is KGHSH and CDR2 LQKENI. CDR3 nucleotides: TGTGCCAGCTCAACAAACAGGGGTAGCACAGATACGCAGTATTTT. Protein: CASSTNRGSTDTQYF.

In its sample, this clone was seen a few times. V usage is TRBV10-2 and J usage is TRBJ2-3; 7 bases agree with TRBD1. V gave up 4 bases and J gave up 0 bases; unmatched junction bases: 7. CDR1 WSHSY and CDR2 SAAADI come from the germline V gene. This CDR3 region has 16 residues. The CDR3 protein is CASSALPGQSTDTQYF. The CDR3 DNA reads as TGCGCCAGCAGTGCCCTACCGGGACAGAGCACAGATACGCAGTATTTT.

This chain connects TRBV7-3 to TRBJ2-7, with D possibly TRBD2 on 5 matching bases. The CDR3 runs to 14 residues. Trimming left V 3 bases short and J 7 bases short, with 16 bases between. CDR1 SGHTA and CDR2 FQGTGA come from the germline V gene. The CDR3 loop reads CASSFTGPPGEQYF. CDR3 nucleotides: TGTGCCAGCAGCTTCACCGGACCGCCGGGGGAGCAGTACTTC.

DNA for the CDR3: TGCGCCACCTCCGGGACAGGGGATGGCTACACCTTC. This gives the protein CATSGTGDGYTF. This chain links TRBV5-1 with TRBJ1-2; 10 positions match TRBD1. The junction had 5 bases not matched to a gene; V was cut back by 9 bases and J by 6 bases. The CDR3 consists of 12 residues. Germline V CDR1 and CDR2: SGHRS, YFSETQ.

The CDR3 sequence: CASSYSWQQETQYF. For the CDR3, the DNA is TGTGCCAGCAGTTACTCGTGGCAACAAGAGACCCAGTACTTC. The chain couples TRBV6-5 to TRBJ2-5; D gene unclear. The CDR3 is made up of 14 amino acids. V lost 0 bases and J lost 2, with 7 bases in between. CDR1 is MNHEY, CDR2 SVGAGI, per germline.